Presented here are 22 T cell receptor beta chains from one specimen sequenced in a study of T cell clonality in common variable immunodeficiency. General study results and limits: In common variable immunodeficiency, TCR beta chains reportedly carried fewer deletions and N-nucleotide insertions.

Their specific antigens are unknown. Libraries were prepared by immunoSEQ multiplex PCR; TCRdb keeps only in-frame clonotypes and omits some of them. The table lists around 15,000 clones, with no singletons. The source material was peripheral blood mononuclear cells. The receptor source for this set is a human donor with common variable immunodeficiency.

This clone was seen a few times. The read gets to within 3 residues of the CDR3 end, and the germline J gene fills in the rest. The chain links TRBV18 to TRBJ2-7; D may match TRBD1 or TRBD2 (6 bases each). Trimming removed 5 bases from V and 4 bases from J, with 18 bases in between. The germline V gene has CDR1 KGHSH and CDR2 LQKENI. This CDR3 spans 15 amino acids. The CDR3 loop reads CASSSRAEGVYEQYF. CDR3 bases read: TGTGCCAGCTCATCCCGGGCGGAGGGGGTATACGAG.

A word on this clone: Read coverage stops 3 residues before the CDR3 terminus; the germline J gene supplies the remainder. The J gene is TRBJ2-1, the V gene TRBV6-1, with D possibly being TRBD2 (6 bases). The CDR3 totals 15 residues. Trimming cost V 4 bases and J 0 bases, with 10 bases left between them. Germline-derived CDR1 and CDR2 are MNHNS and SASEGT. The CDR3 spells CASSVGLDSYNEQFF. The DNA read from the CDR3 is TGTGCCAGCAGTGTGGGACTGGACTCCTACAATGAG.

With respect to this clone: The DNA ends 3 residues before the CDR3 does, and the rest of the CDR3 is filled in from the germline J gene. This sequence joins TRBV20-1 and TRBJ1-2; D call uncertain. Germline V CDR1 and CDR2: DFQATT, SNEGSKA (reference sequence). V was pared by 7 bases and J by 1 base, with 10 bases between. This CDR3 contains 12 residues. Partial CDR3 DNA: TGCAGTGATCCGTCCCGTAACTATGGC. Its translation: CSDPSRNYG. The entire CDR3 reads CSDPSRNYGYTF.

There are a few counts of this clone. One end of the junction is discordant with germline, which a read error may explain. The read halts 3 residues ahead of the CDR3 end, with the missing end drawn from the germline J gene. The V gene is TRBV7-7, the J gene TRBJ2-1; TRBD1 matches 9 bases. Germline V CDR1 and CDR2: SSHAT, FNYEAQ (reference sequence). This CDR3 is built from 14 residues. CDR3: CASSPGTGWYEQFF. The DNA read from the CDR3 is TGTGCTAGCAGCCCCGGGACAGGGTGGTATGAG. Complete variable domain (other parts from reference TRBV7-7 and TRBJ2-1): GAGVSQSPRYKVTKRGQDVTLRCDPISSHATLYWYQQALGQGPEFLTYFNYEAQPDKSGLPSDRFSAERPEGSISTLTIQRTEQRDSAMYRCASSPGTGWYEQFFGPGTRLTVL.

In this sample, this clone turned up a few times. The CDR3 extends 3 residues past the end of the read, so its final part is completed from the germline J gene. The chain links TRBV7-3 to TRBJ2-1, with 14 bases matching TRBD2. This CDR3 region has 15 residues. The V segment lost 2 bases and the J segment 6 bases; nucleotides outside the gene matches: 0. The germline V gene has CDR1 SGHTA and CDR2 FQGTGA. The CDR3 here is CASSLGTSGSNEQFF. CDR3 DNA, as far as it was read: TGTGCCAGCAGCTTAGGGACTAGCGGGAGCAATGAG.

Only a few counts were recorded for this clone. The DNA ends 3 residues before the CDR3 does, and the rest of the CDR3 is filled in from the germline J gene. This chain joins TRBV20-1 and TRBJ2-1; TRBD2 matches 8 bases. CDR1 and CDR2 from the germline V gene are DFQATT and SNEGSKA (reference sequence). V was pared by 0 bases and J by 2 bases, with 12 bases of the junction left unmatched. CDR3 length: 18 amino acids. The sequenced CDR3 bases are TGCAGTGCTAGAGATAGGGGAGCGGGAGTTGTGCCCTACAATGAG. This sequence encodes CSARDRGAGVVPYNE. The CDR3 in full is CSARDRGAGVVPYNEQFF.

As to this clone: The DNA ends 3 residues before the CDR3 does, and the rest of the CDR3 is filled in from the germline J gene. The chain has TRBV5-6 and TRBJ1-2, with D possibly matching TRBD1 (6 bases). Looked up from germline, CDR1 is SGHDT and CDR2 is YYEEEE. The V gene lost 4 bases and the J gene lost 7 bases, with 8 bases spanning the gap. This CDR3 is 11 amino acids long. The part of the CDR3 DNA that was read is TGTGCCAGCAGCCGCAGGGGTGGC. It translates to CASSRRGG. The CDR3 as a whole reads CASSRRGGYTF.

A remark on this clone: The missing CDR3 end, 3 residues past where the read stops, is filled in from the germline J gene. The chain employs TRBV7-3 and TRBJ2-1; 8 nucleotides line up with TRBD2. The ends lost 5 bases at V and 7 bases at J; junction bases unmatched: 13. The germline CDR1 and CDR2 sequences are SGHTA and FQGTGA. The length of the CDR3 is 16 residues. The sequenced CDR3 bases are TGTGCCAGCAGCATCAATCCAGCGGGAGTGGGGAATGAG. Translation gives CASSINPAGVGNE. The whole CDR3 sequence is CASSINPAGVGNEQFF.

In regard to this clone: Read coverage stops 3 residues before the CDR3 terminus; the germline J gene supplies the remainder. This chain connects TRBV6-2 or TRBV6-3 to TRBJ1-5; 8 bases agree with TRBD1. Losses at the gene ends were 2 bases for V and 6 bases for J; bases not matched to a gene: 6. Germline V CDR1 and CDR2: MNHEY, SVGEGT. The CDR3 extends over 15 amino acids. The sequenced part of the CDR3 DNA is TGTGCCAGCAGTTACCGGCAGGGGGCTGTTCAGCCC. Its protein product is CASSYRQGAVQP. The entire CDR3 is CASSYRQGAVQPQHF.

This clone came up a few times. The read gets to within 3 residues of the CDR3 end, and the germline J gene fills in the rest. The V gene is TRBV19, the J gene TRBJ2-7; tentative D call: TRBD1 (5 bases). V lost 2 bases to trimming and J lost 3 bases, with 14 bases between them. Germline CDR1 LNHDA, CDR2 SQIVND (reference sequence). This CDR3 has 15 residues. The part of the CDR3 DNA that was read is TGTGCCAGTAGTATAAGATCCGACGGACACTACGAG. This sequence encodes CASSIRSDGHYE. In full, the CDR3 is CASSIRSDGHYEQYF. Looking up the rest from reference TRBV19 and TRBJ2-7 gives the full variable domain: DGGITQSPKYLFRKEGQNVTLSCEQNLNHDAMYWYRQDPGQGLRLIYYSQIVNDFQKGDIAEGYSVSREKKESFPLTVTSAQKNPTAFYLCASSIRSDGHYEQYFGPGTRLTVT.

As concerns this clone: The read halts 3 residues ahead of the CDR3 end, with the missing end drawn from the germline J gene. V usage is TRBV2 and J usage is TRBJ2-7; the D is unclear. This CDR3 has 12 amino acids. Germline lookup yields CDR1 SNHLY and CDR2 FYNNEI. V lost 10 bases to trimming and J lost 2 bases, with 12 bases between them. The part of the CDR3 DNA that was read is TGTGCCACCAGCCCCCAAACCTACGAG. As protein: CATSPQTYE. The full CDR3 reads CATSPQTYEQYF.

Worth noting for this clone: A read error may produce the germline difference seen at one junction end. The part of the CDR3 DNA that was read is TGTTCCAGCAGCTTGGGCATGGTGGAGACC. Translating it yields CSSSLGMVET. The full CDR3 is CSSSLGMVETQYF. J is TRBJ2-5 and V is TRBV7-9; D not resolved. The read finishes 3 residues shy of the CDR3 end, and the germline J gene is used to complete it. Germline loops: CDR1 SEHNR, CDR2 FQNEAQ (reference sequence). The length of the CDR3 is 13 residues. Variable domain in full (rest from reference TRBV7-9 and TRBJ2-5): DTGVSQNPRHKITKRGQNVTFRCDPISEHNRLYWYRQTLGQGPEFLTYFQNEAQLEKSRLLSDRFSAERPKGSFSTLEIQRTEQGDSAMYLCSSSLGMVETQYFGPGTRLLVL.

This clone was counted many times. The sequence runs out 3 residues before the end of the CDR3; the remainder is reconstructed from the germline J gene. This chain joins TRBV29-1 and TRBJ2-3; tentative D call: TRBD1 (6 bases). The CDR3 runs to 13 residues. Germline V gene data show CDR1 as SQVTM and CDR2 as ANQGSEA. The V end was cut by 5 bases, the J end by 2 bases, with 11 bases between. The DNA read from the CDR3 is TGCAGCGTTTGGGGACAAGACACAGATACG. Its translation is CSVWGQDTDT. The entire CDR3 reads CSVWGQDTDTQYF.

On this clone: Read coverage stops 3 residues before the CDR3 terminus; the germline J gene supplies the remainder. The rearrangement uses TRBV7-8 and TRBJ1-1; 9 bases are a match to TRBD1. The CDR3 is made up of 17 amino acids. J gave up 7 bases and V 5 bases, and 17 bases lay outside the gene matches. Germline CDR1 and CDR2: SGHVS and FQNEAQ. The part of the CDR3 DNA that was read is TGTGCCAGCAGCCCCAGGACAGGGGCAGTTCGAGGAGGTGAA. Its protein product is CASSPRTGAVRGGE. The full CDR3 sequence reads CASSPRTGAVRGGEAFF.

This clone was seen many times. The DNA ends 3 residues before the CDR3 does, and the rest of the CDR3 is filled in from the germline J gene. This sequence joins TRBV29-1 and TRBJ1-1; the match to TRBD1 covers 7 bases. Trimming cost V 7 bases and J 4 bases; bases outside gene matches: 9. This CDR3 comprises 13 residues. CDR1 is SQVTM and CDR2 is ANQGSEA in the germline V gene. The part of the CDR3 DNA that was read is TGCAGCGCCCAGACAGGGTGGGTCACTGAA. This sequence encodes CSAQTGWVTE. The whole CDR3 reads CSAQTGWVTEAFF.

This clone was seen a handful of times. The read halts 3 residues ahead of the CDR3 end, with the missing end drawn from the germline J gene. This chain joins TRBV7-2 and TRBJ2-2, with D tentatively TRBD1 (6 bases). The V end was cut by 3 bases, the J end by 7 bases, with 12 bases between. The CDR3 runs to 14 residues. Germline V gene data show CDR1 as SGHTA and CDR2 as FQGNSA. The CDR3 sequence is CASSFQGWGGELFF. CDR3 DNA, as far as it was read: TGTGCCAGCAGCTTTCAGGGGTGGGGCGGGGAG.

This clone was observed at least ten times. The CDR3 DNA, read in part, is TGTGCCAGCTCACCCGGGGCGGGGACAGGGTATGGA. It specifies CASSPGAGTGYG. The full CDR3 reads CASSPGAGTGYGAFF. The J gene is TRBJ1-1, the V gene TRBV18; TRBD1 aligns across 9 bases. The missing CDR3 end, 3 residues past where the read stops, is filled in from the germline J gene. The germline gives CDR1 KGHSH, CDR2 LQKENI. The CDR3 loop spans 15 amino acids.

As concerns this clone: The read terminates 3 residues before the CDR3 end, so the remaining end is supplied by the germline J gene. The chain has TRBV19 and TRBJ2-5, with D perhaps TRBD2 (6 bases). With 3 bases removed from V and 3 bases from J, the gap between germline ends came to 8 bases. The CDR3 contains 13 residues. The germline CDR1 and CDR2 sequences are LNHDA and SQIVND (reference sequence). CDR3 bases read: TGTGCCAGTAGTATCGGGGGTGAAGAGACC. This sequence encodes CASSIGGEET. The entire CDR3 protein reads CASSIGGEETQYF.

For this clone: The read gets to within 3 residues of the CDR3 end, and the germline J gene fills in the rest. The V and J genes are TRBV5-6 and TRBJ1-2, with a possible D match to TRBD1 (5 bases). There are 14 residues in the CDR3. Germline-derived CDR1 and CDR2 are SGHDT and YYEEEE. CDR3 DNA (partial): TGTGCCAGCAGCTATACAGGAGATCTCTACGGC. Its protein is CASSYTGDLYG. The whole CDR3 region reads CASSYTGDLYGYTF.

As regards this clone: The read finishes 3 residues shy of the CDR3 end, and the germline J gene is used to complete it. The chain is built from TRBV18 and TRBJ1-1; 8 nucleotides match TRBD1. The germline CDR1 and CDR2 sequences are KGHSH and LQKENI. There are 15 residues in the CDR3. Trimming took 2 bases from V and 4 from J; bases not matched to a gene: 6. Partial CDR3 DNA: TGTGCCAGCTCACCATTATCCGACAGGGGCACTGAA. Protein: CASSPLSDRGTE. The CDR3 reads in full as CASSPLSDRGTEAFF. The variable domain in full, with the rest retrieved from reference TRBV18 and TRBJ1-1, is NAGVMQNPRHLVRRRGQEARLRCSPMKGHSHVYWYRQLPEEGLKFMVYLQKENIIDESGMPKERFSAEFPKEGPSILRIQQVVRGDSAAYFCASSPLSDRGTEAFFGQGTRLTVV.

About this clone: The CDR3 end is not reached by the read, which stops 3 residues before it; the germline J gene fills it in. The chain uses TRBV7-9 and TRBJ1-2; 7 bases agree with TRBD1. Germline loops: CDR1 SEHNR, CDR2 FQNEAQ (reference sequence). The trim removed 5 bases at V and 3 bases at J, leaving 9 bases unmatched. CDR3 length: 15 amino acids. CDR3 in amino acids: CASSPTGVEYYGYTF. Partial CDR3 DNA: TGTGCCAGCAGCCCCACAGGGGTGGAGTACTATGGC.

This clone was observed a handful of times. The read comes to an end 3 residues before the CDR3 does, leaving the germline J gene to fill in the end. The gene calls are TRBV7-3 and TRBJ2-7, with TRBD2 as a possible D gene (5 bases). This CDR3 comprises 13 residues. Germline CDR1 reads SGHTA; CDR2 reads FQGTGA. The V and J ends lost 5 bases and 3 bases respectively, with 11 bases between them. CDR3 amino acids: CASSLGLDYEQYF. The CDR3 bases that were read are TGTGCCAGCAGCCTAGGACTGGACTACGAG.